This T cell receptor (beta chain) came from a study of blood T cell repertoires in COVID-19 (dated by TCRdb to the early 2020s). About the study as a whole: Samples from collaborators originated in the United States, Italy and Spain and spanned both the acute and convalescent phases of COVID-19. The prospective study material was composed of cDNA or gDNA derived from T cells, B-cell-depleted T cells, or PBMCs. The dataset comprised deeply sampled blood TCRbeta repertoires from subjects exposed to, actively infected with, or recovered from COVID-19. The repertoires were released in a freely available public database intended as a resource for research on the immune response to SARS-CoV-2. The samples were drawn from two sources: the first 160 participants of the ongoing ImmuneRACE study, and 1,254 subjects contributed by 6 global collaborators. Sample metadata almost always included a de-identified subject ID, COVID-19 status, age in years and sex. Where HLA class I and class II types were available, the types were taken from metadata supplied by the sample provider, not from assay-based typing. Broad study findings and their caveats: Clinical and demographic metadata were provided uncurated, with the amount varying by source and participant.

Each collaborating institution followed its own protocols to collect whole blood in K2EDTA tubes. For TCRbeta analysis, collaborators shipped samples in one of three forms: frozen whole blood, isolated PBMCs, or DNA extracted from either of those sample types. TCRbeta CDR3 regions were amplified from genomic DNA by means of the immunoSEQ Assay, a bias-controlled multiplex PCR. The study's processing was this. The number of nucleated cells in each sample was estimated from the amplification of reference gene primers within the assay. To quantify the absolute abundance of each unique TCRbeta CDR3 rearrangement, sequence reads were collapsed and filtered. For each sample, productive Simpson clonality was calculated by taking the square root of Simpson's diversity index across productive rearrangements. TCRdb stores this immuneACCESS table with in-frame sequences only. Part of the clones is absent; in the studies checked, under half of the shortfall reflects unresolved V genes, and no reason is known for the rest. V and J calls plus clone size are reproduced from that table; the DNA served to infer D and trimming. This sample comprises over 120,000 clones, more than 75% of them detected only once. Roughly 4.9% of the sample is taken by the ten largest.

Measured from the cysteine to the phenylalanine, the CDR3 is 14 residues long. Only the CDR3 portion is preserved as DNA: 42 bases, with reading frame beginning at the first base. CDR1 and CDR2 are drawn from the germline V gene: MRHNA, SNTAGT. The junction shows trimming of 11 bases on V and 1 base on J, and the gene matches do not reach 8 bases of it. This clone is a singleton in its sample. This clone's antigen is unknown. One base away there is no much larger clone; base qualities are not given. The clonotype originates from a human donor in a cohort sampled during active COVID-19. The rearranged segments are TRBV6-4 and TRBJ2-3; TRBD2 matches 8 bases in the middle. What was sequenced was peripheral blood. The DNA reads as follows: TGTGCCGGAGGGTGGCGGGGGGGCACAGATACGCAGTATTTT. Its product reads: CAGGWRGGTDTQYF.